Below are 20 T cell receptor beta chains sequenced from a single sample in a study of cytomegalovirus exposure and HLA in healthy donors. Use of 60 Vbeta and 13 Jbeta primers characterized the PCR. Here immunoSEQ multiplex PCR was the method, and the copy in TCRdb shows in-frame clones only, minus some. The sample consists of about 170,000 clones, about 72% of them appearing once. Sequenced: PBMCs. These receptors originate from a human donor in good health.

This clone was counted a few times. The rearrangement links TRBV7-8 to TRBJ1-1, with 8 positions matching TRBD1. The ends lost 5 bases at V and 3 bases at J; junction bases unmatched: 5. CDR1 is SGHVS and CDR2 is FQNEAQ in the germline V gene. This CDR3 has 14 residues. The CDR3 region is CASSMGQEDTEAFF. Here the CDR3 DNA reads TGTGCCAGCAGCATGGGACAGGAGGACACTGAAGCTTTCTTT.

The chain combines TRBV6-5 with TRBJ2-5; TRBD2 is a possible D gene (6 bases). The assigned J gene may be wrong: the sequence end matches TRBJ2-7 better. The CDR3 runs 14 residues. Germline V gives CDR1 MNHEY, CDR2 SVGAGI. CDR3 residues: CASSPGLGPYEQYF. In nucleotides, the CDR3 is TGTGCCAGCAGTCCGGGACTCGGACCTTACGAGCAGTACTTC.

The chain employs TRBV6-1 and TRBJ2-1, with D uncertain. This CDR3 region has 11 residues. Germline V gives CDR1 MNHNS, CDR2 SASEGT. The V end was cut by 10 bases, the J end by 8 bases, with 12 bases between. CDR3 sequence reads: CATPNTHEQFF. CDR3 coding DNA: TGTGCCACCCCTAATACCCATGAGCAGTTCTTC.

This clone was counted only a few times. This chain's CDR3 is CASSSIPGSLGNTGELFF. The CDR3 nucleotides read TGCGCCAGCAGCTCGATTCCCGGGAGCCTCGGGAACACCGGGGAGCTGTTTTTT. V and J are TRBV5-1 and TRBJ2-2; D is perhaps TRBD2 (6 bases). With 3 bases removed from V and 1 base from J, the gap between germline ends came to 19 bases. CDR1 SGHRS and CDR2 YFSETQ come from the germline V gene. CDR3 size: 18 residues.

In nucleotides, the CDR3 is TGCGCCAGCAGCCCCAGTACGGGGATAAACTCCTACAATGAGCAGTTCTTC. Translation gives CASSPSTGINSYNEQFF. J is TRBJ2-1 and V is TRBV4-3; the D gene is possibly TRBD2 (5 bases). The CDR3 length is 17 residues. Germline V gene sequence: CDR1 LGHNA, CDR2 YSLEER. Deletions cut 4 bases from V and 0 bases from J, with 16 bases between.

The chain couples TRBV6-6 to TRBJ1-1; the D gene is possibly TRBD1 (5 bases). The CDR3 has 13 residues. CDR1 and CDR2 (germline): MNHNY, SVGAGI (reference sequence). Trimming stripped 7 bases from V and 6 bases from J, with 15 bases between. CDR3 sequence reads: CASKPREESEAFF. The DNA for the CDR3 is TGTGCCAGCAAACCCAGGGAGGAGTCTGAAGCTTTCTTT.

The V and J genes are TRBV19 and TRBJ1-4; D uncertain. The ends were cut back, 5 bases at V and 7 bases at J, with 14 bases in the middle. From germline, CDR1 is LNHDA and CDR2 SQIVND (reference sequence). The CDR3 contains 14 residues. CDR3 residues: CASSSPRRGEKLFF. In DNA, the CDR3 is TGTGCCAGTAGTTCCCCGAGGAGAGGTGAAAAACTGTTTTTT.

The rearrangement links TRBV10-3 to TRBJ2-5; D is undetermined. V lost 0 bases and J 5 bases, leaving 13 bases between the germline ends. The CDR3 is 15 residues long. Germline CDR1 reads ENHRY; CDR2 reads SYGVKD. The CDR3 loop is CAISESSSFVETQYF. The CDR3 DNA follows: TGTGCCATCAGTGAGTCTAGCTCGTTCGTCGAGACCCAGTACTTC.

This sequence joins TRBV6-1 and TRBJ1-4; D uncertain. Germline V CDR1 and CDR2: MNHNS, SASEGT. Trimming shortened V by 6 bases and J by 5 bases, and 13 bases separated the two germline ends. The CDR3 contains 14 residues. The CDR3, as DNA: TGTGCCAGCAGACCCCCTGGGCAGAATGAAAAACTGTTTTTT. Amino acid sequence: CASRPPGQNEKLFF.

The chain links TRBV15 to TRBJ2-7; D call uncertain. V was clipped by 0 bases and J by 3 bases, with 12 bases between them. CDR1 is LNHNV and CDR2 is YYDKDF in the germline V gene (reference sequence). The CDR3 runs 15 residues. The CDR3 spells CATSRDLQVDYEQYF. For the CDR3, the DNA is TGTGCCACCAGCAGAGATCTCCAAGTAGACTACGAGCAGTACTTC.

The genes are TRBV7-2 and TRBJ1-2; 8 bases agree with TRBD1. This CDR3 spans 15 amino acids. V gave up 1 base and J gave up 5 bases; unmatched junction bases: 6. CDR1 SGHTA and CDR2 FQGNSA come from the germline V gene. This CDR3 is CASSLEPGGYYGYTF. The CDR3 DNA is TGTGCCAGCAGCTTAGAGCCAGGGGGCTATTATGGCTACACCTTC. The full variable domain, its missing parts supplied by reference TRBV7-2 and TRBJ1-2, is GAGVSQSPSNKVTEKGKDVELRCDPISGHTALYWYRQSLGQGLEFLIYFQGNSAPDKSGLPSDRFSAERTGGSVSTLTIQRTQQEDSAVYLCASSLEPGGYYGYTFGSGTRLTVV.

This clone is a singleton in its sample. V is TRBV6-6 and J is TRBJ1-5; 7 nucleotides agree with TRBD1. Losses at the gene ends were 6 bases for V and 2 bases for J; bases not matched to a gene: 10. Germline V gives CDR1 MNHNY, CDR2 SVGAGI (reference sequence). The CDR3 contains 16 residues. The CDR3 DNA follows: TGTGCCAGCAGCAAAGGACAGGCCCGGGGCAATCAGCCCCAGCATTTT. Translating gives CASSKGQARGNQPQHF.

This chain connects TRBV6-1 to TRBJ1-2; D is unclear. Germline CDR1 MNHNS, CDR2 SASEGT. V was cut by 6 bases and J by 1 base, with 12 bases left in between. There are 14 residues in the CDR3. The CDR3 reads CASRVAAGNYGYTF. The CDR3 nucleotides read TGTGCCAGCAGGGTGGCGGCCGGTAACTATGGCTACACCTTC.

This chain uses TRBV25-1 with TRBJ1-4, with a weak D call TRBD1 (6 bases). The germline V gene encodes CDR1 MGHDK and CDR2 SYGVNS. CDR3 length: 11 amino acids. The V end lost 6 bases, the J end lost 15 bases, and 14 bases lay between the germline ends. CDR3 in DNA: TGTGCCAGCAGCGCAGGGGCTAGGGTGTTTTTT. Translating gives CASSAGARVFF.

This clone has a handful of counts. The CDR3 is CASSLAGTGGQTEAFF. CDR3 nucleotide sequence: TGTGCCAGCAGTTTAGCCGGGACAGGGGGACAGACTGAAGCTTTCTTT. V and J are TRBV28 and TRBJ1-1; 11 bases are shared with TRBD1. Unmatched junction bases numbered 7, after V lost 2 bases and J lost 5 bases. This CDR3 has 16 amino acids. The germline V gene has CDR1 MDHEN and CDR2 SYDVKM.

CDR3 bases: TGTGCCAGCAGCCCTAAGCCCAGGGGTAGATATGAGCAGTTCTTC. This translates into CASSPKPRGRYEQFF. The V and J genes are TRBV7-6 and TRBJ2-1; D possibly corresponds to TRBD1 (6 bases). CDR3 size: 15 residues. Germline V gives CDR1 SGHVS, CDR2 FNYEAQ. Trimming removed 5 bases at V and 8 bases at J, with 19 bases between.

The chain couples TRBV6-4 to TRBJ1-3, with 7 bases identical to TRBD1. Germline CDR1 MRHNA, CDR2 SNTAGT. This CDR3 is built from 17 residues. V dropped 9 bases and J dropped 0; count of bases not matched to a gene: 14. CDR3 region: CASGPSTGWFSGNTIYF. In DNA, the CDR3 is TGTGCCAGTGGGCCGTCGACAGGGTGGTTCTCTGGAAACACCATATATTTT.

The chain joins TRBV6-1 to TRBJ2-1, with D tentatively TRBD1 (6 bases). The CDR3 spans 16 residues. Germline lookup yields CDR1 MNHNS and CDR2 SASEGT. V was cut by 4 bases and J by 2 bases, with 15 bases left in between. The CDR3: CASSAYRVRPYNEQFF. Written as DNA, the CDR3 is TGTGCCAGCAGTGCATACAGGGTCCGTCCCTACAATGAGCAGTTCTTC.

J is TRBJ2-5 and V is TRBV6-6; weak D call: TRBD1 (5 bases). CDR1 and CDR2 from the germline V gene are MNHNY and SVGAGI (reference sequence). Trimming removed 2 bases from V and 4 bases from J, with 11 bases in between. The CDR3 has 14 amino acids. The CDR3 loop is CASSYDKGIETQYF. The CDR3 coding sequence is TGTGCCAGCAGTTACGATAAGGGGATAGAGACCCAGTACTTC.

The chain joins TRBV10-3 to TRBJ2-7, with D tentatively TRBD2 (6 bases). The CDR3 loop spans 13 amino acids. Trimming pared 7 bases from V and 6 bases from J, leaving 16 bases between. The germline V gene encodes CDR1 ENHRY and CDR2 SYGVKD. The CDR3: CAITRDSQREQYF. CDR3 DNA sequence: TGTGCCATCACCCGGGACTCTCAACGCGAGCAGTACTTC.